Presented here are 31 T cell receptor beta chains from one specimen sequenced in a study of T cell clonotyping in hematopoietic cell transplantation. The assay was immunoSEQ multiplex PCR, and TCRdb's table has in-frame clones only and misses some. The sample has 60,000 to 75,000 clones; 94% are singletons. Sequencing was carried out using peripheral blood mononuclear cells. The receptors were gathered from a man in his fifties or sixties in good health. Some clones in this sample may be carry-over from other donors' samples.

This chain links TRBV10-3 with TRBJ2-1; 9 nucleotides match TRBD2. V shed 0 bases, J shed 6 bases, and the junction held 6 bases outside the gene matches. Per germline, CDR1 ENHRY and CDR2 SYGVKD. This CDR3 contains 16 residues. CDR3 amino acids: CAISESSGTSRNEQFF. The CDR3, as DNA: TGTGCCATCAGTGAGTCATCCGGGACTAGCCGCAATGAGCAGTTCTTC.

This rearrangement joins TRBV9 to TRBJ2-1; TRBD2 matches 7 bases. This CDR3 has 16 amino acids. Trimming at V came to 0 bases and at J to 9 bases, leaving 12 bases not matched to a gene. In germline, CDR1 is SGDLS, CDR2 YYNGEE. The CDR3 bases are TGTGCCAGCAGCGTAGGAGAGCGGGGAACCTGGGGTGAGCAGTTCTTC. Translation: CASSVGERGTWGEQFF.

The chain joins TRBV4-1 to TRBJ2-7; the D gene is possibly TRBD2 (6 bases). This CDR3 spans 15 amino acids. The V end lost 0 bases, the J end lost 6 bases, and 15 bases lay between the germline ends. Germline values: CDR1 MGHRA, CDR2 YSYEKL. Here the CDR3 reads CASSQDRAGSREQYF. CDR3 DNA sequence: TGCGCCAGCAGCCAAGACCGGGCGGGATCGCGCGAGCAGTACTTC.

This chain joins TRBV28 and TRBJ1-5; D possibly corresponds to TRBD1 (6 bases). Trimming took 9 bases from V and 4 from J, leaving 28 bases between them. Germline CDR1 is MDHEN and CDR2 is SYDVKM. The length of the CDR3 is 18 residues. CDR3: CASTSDGWQTGLNQPQHF. CDR3 nucleotide sequence: TGTGCCAGTACTAGCGACGGTTGGCAGACAGGCTTGAATCAGCCCCAGCATTTT.

The CDR3 coding sequence is TGTGCCAGCAGCTTAGACAGTCAAGAGACCCAGTACTTC. Translation gives CASSLDSQETQYF. The rearrangement uses TRBV11-1 and TRBJ2-5; D is unresolved. The CDR3 sequence is 13 residues long. Per the germline V gene, CDR1 is SGHAT and CDR2 is FQDESV (reference sequence). V was trimmed by 1 base and J by 2 bases, leaving 5 bases between them.

The chain is built from TRBV19 and TRBJ1-5; D possibly corresponds to TRBD1 (5 bases). Germline V gives CDR1 LNHDA, CDR2 SQIVND (reference sequence). The CDR3 consists of 17 residues. Trimming took 1 base from V and 3 from J, leaving 16 bases between them. The CDR3 loop reads CASSIASQGVINQPQHF. The CDR3 DNA reads TGTGCCAGTAGTATAGCCAGCCAGGGAGTGATCAATCAGCCCCAGCATTTT. The entire variable domain, with the rest obtained from reference TRBV19 and TRBJ1-5, is as follows: DGGITQSPKYLFRKEGQNVTLSCEQNLNHDAMYWYRQDPGQGLRLIYYSQIVNDFQKGDIAEGYSVSREKKESFPLTVTSAQKNPTAFYLCASSIASQGVINQPQHFGDGTRLSIL.

This clone appeared once. The chain links TRBV5-4 to TRBJ2-2, with D perhaps given as TRBD1 or TRBD2 (5 bases each). Germline loops: CDR1 SGHNT, CDR2 YYREEE (reference sequence). Trimming left V 4 bases short and J 3 bases short, with 22 bases between. The length of the CDR3 is 18 residues. CDR3 DNA sequence: TGTGCCAGCAGCGACGAGGCGCCGTTCGAGGGGTACACCGGGGAGCTGTTTTTT. Amino acid sequence: CASSDEAPFEGYTGELFF. Full variable domain (rest looked up from reference TRBV5-4 and TRBJ2-2): ETGVTQSPTHLIKTRGQQVTLRCSSQSGHNTVSWYQQALGQGPQFIFQYYREEENGRGNFPPRFSGLQFPNYSSELNVNALELDDSALYLCASSDEAPFEGYTGELFFGEGSRLTVL.

This chain joins TRBV2 and TRBJ1-2; D may be TRBD1 (5 bases). Germline CDR1 reads SNHLY; CDR2 reads FYNNEI. Trimming shortened V by 10 bases and J by 8 bases, and 17 bases separated the two germline ends. The CDR3 loop spans 12 amino acids. The DNA of the CDR3 is TGTGCCAATTGGGACGGCTCGCGGGGCTACACCTTC. This encodes CANWDGSRGYTF.

This sequence joins TRBV29-1 and TRBJ2-3, with a weak D call TRBD1 (7 bases). The germline gives CDR1 SQVTM, CDR2 ANQGSEA. The CDR3 extends over 13 amino acids. The V gene lost 6 bases and the J gene lost 5 bases, with 15 bases spanning the gap. The CDR3 DNA sequence: TGCAGCGTGGAGGGGACAGCTGGAGATACGCAGTATTTT. It specifies CSVEGTAGDTQYF.

The V gene is TRBV7-2, the J gene TRBJ2-7, with a possible D match to TRBD2 (7 bases). The CDR3 runs to 16 residues. Trimming cost V 1 base and J 7 bases, with 20 bases left between them. The germline CDR1 and CDR2 sequences are SGHTA and FQGNSA. The CDR3 DNA is TGTGCCAGCAGCTTAGTACACGGGATGAGGGGGGGAGAGCAGTACTTC. This gives the protein CASSLVHGMRGGEQYF. The full variable domain, with the rest looked up from reference TRBV7-2 and TRBJ2-7, is GAGVSQSPSNKVTEKGKDVELRCDPISGHTALYWYRQSLGQGLEFLIYFQGNSAPDKSGLPSDRFSAERTGGSVSTLTIQRTQQEDSAVYLCASSLVHGMRGGEQYFGPGTRLTVT.

This clone was detected only once. The chain recombines TRBV15 with TRBJ2-7; 10 bases are shared with TRBD2. The germline gives CDR1 LNHNV, CDR2 YYDKDF (reference sequence). With 4 bases clipped from V and 4 bases from J, the junction kept 7 bases outside the gene matches. CDR3 length equals 15 residues. CDR3 in DNA: TGTGCCACCAGCAAGGGGGTAGCGGGAGGTTACGAGCAGTACTTC. Its protein is CATSKGVAGGYEQYF.

V usage is TRBV27 and J usage is TRBJ2-5, with 9 bases matching TRBD2. Germline CDR1 MNHEY, CDR2 SMNVEV (reference sequence). V trimming: 4 bases; J trimming: 0 bases; junction bases outside the gene matches: 9. The CDR3 loop spans 17 amino acids. CDR3 amino acids: CASSSAGGDTYQETQYF. CDR3 nucleotide sequence: TGTGCCAGCAGTTCCGCGGGGGGGGACACGTACCAAGAGACCCAGTACTTC.

Remarks on this clone: One end of the junction varies from germline; a read error may be responsible. The chain has TRBV7-7 and TRBJ2-5; 11 nucleotides agree with TRBD2. The CDR3 totals 14 residues. Germline V lookup: CDR1 SSHAT, CDR2 FNYEAQ (reference sequence). CDR3 nucleotide sequence: TGTGCCAGCAGCCTAGCGGGGGGATTGGAGACCCAGTACTTC. It yields the protein CASSLAGGLETQYF.

The V and J genes are TRBV19 and TRBJ1-2, with a weak D call TRBD1 (6 bases). The germline gives CDR1 LNHDA, CDR2 SQIVND (reference sequence). The CDR3 sequence is 15 residues long. Deletions cut 5 bases from V and 0 bases from J, with 13 bases between. This chain's CDR3 is CASSSRNRANYGYTF. The CDR3, as DNA: TGTGCCAGTAGTTCCAGGAACAGGGCTAACTATGGCTACACCTTC.

V and J are TRBV28 and TRBJ2-5; D is unclear. V gave up 3 bases and J gave up 1 base, with 6 bases separating them. The germline V gene encodes CDR1 MDHEN and CDR2 SYDVKM. The CDR3 runs to 13 residues. The CDR3 protein is CASSFVVQETQYF. The CDR3 DNA is TGTGCCAGCAGTTTTGTCGTCCAAGAGACCCAGTACTTC.

This sequence joins TRBV28 and TRBJ1-2; D is undetermined. This CDR3 is built from 14 residues. Trimming removed 5 bases at V and 0 bases at J, with 10 bases between. The germline gives CDR1 MDHEN, CDR2 SYDVKM. CDR3 loop: CASSPSAANYGYTF. The CDR3 DNA follows: TGTGCCAGCAGTCCTTCGGCAGCTAACTATGGCTACACCTTC.

The CDR3 reads CAISESGRREAFF. The DNA for the CDR3 is TGTGCCATCAGTGAGTCGGGCAGGCGTGAAGCTTTCTTT. The gene calls are TRBV10-3 and TRBJ1-1; D gene unclear. The germline V gene encodes CDR1 ENHRY and CDR2 SYGVKD. The CDR3 has 13 residues. V shed 0 bases and J shed 7 bases, with 9 bases lying between them.

This clone occurred a few times. The chain couples TRBV6-1 to TRBJ1-5, with 7 bases that match TRBD1. The J segment lost 5 bases and the V segment lost 6 bases, leaving 10 bases of the junction unmatched. Germline V CDR1 and CDR2: MNHNS, SASEGT. The CDR3 sequence is 15 residues long. The CDR3 DNA follows: TGTGCCAGCAGCTCTACTCAGGGGGGTTATCAGCCCCAGCATTTT. The encoded protein is CASSSTQGGYQPQHF.

This chain connects TRBV2 to TRBJ2-1; D unresolved. Germline V gives CDR1 SNHLY, CDR2 FYNNEI. The germline V and J ends were trimmed by 5 bases and 6 bases, with 8 bases remaining between them. The CDR3 sequence is 12 residues long. The CDR3 DNA sequence: TGTGCCAGCAGTTACCGGCCCAATGAGCAGTTCTTC. As protein: CASSYRPNEQFF.

The rearrangement uses TRBV7-2 and TRBJ1-1; no firm D call. V was pared by 0 bases and J by 0 bases, with 8 bases between. Per germline, CDR1 SGHTA and CDR2 FQGNSA. The length of the CDR3 is 15 residues. For the CDR3, the DNA is TGTGCCAGCAGCTTAGCCCCGGGATTGAACACTGAAGCTTTCTTT. It is translated as CASSLAPGLNTEAFF.

The gene calls are TRBV28 and TRBJ1-4; D is perhaps TRBD1 (5 bases). Germline-derived CDR1 and CDR2 are MDHEN and SYDVKM. V shed 3 bases and J shed 0 bases, with 11 bases lying between them. This CDR3 comprises 16 residues. As DNA, the CDR3 is TGTGCCAGCAGTTTGGGGCAGGGCGCAACTAATGAAAAACTGTTTTTT. This translates into CASSLGQGATNEKLFF. Combining the CDR3 with reference TRBV28 and TRBJ1-4 gives the whole variable domain DVKVTQSSRYLVKRTGEKVFLECVQDMDHENMFWYRQDPGLGLRLIYFSYDVKMKEKGDIPEGYSVSREKKERFSLILESASTNQTSMYLCASSLGQGATNEKLFFGSGTQLSVL.

The chain combines TRBV6-6 with TRBJ2-7; D perhaps matches TRBD1 (6 bases). CDR1 MNHNY and CDR2 SVGAGI come from the germline V gene (reference sequence). This CDR3 contains 13 residues. Deletions cut 6 bases from V and 4 bases from J, with 13 bases between. In DNA, the CDR3 is TGTGCCAGCAGCCTACAGGGACCTTACGAGCAGTACTTC. Encoded protein: CASSLQGPYEQYF.

The V and J genes are TRBV5-6 and TRBJ2-3; D is uncertain. V shed 7 bases and J shed 1 base, with 7 bases lying between them. This CDR3 has 12 amino acids. Per the germline V gene, CDR1 is SGHDT and CDR2 is YYEEEE. The CDR3 here is CASGPRTDTQYF. The CDR3 DNA sequence: TGTGCCAGCGGCCCCCGCACAGATACGCAGTATTTT.

The rearrangement uses TRBV19 and TRBJ1-5; D is perhaps TRBD1 (6 bases). Germline CDR1 reads LNHDA; CDR2 reads SQIVND (reference sequence). V lost 6 bases, J lost 0 bases, and 9 bases lay in between. The CDR3 length is 14 residues. CDR3 region: CASRGQLSNQPQHF. In DNA form, the CDR3 reads TGTGCCAGTAGAGGACAGCTTAGCAATCAGCCCCAGCATTTT.

The table lists this clone with a count of one. V is TRBV5-1 and J is TRBJ1-1, with D perhaps TRBD1 (5 bases). The ends were cut back, 2 bases at V and 3 bases at J, with 14 bases in the middle. Germline-derived CDR1 and CDR2 are SGHRS and YFSETQ. This CDR3 region has 15 residues. CDR3 DNA sequence: TGCGCCAGCAGCTTTCGCAGGGCATCAGACACTGAAGCTTTCTTT. This codes for CASSFRRASDTEAFF.

V and J are TRBV9 and TRBJ1-1; maybe TRBD1 (6 bases). Trimming cost V 3 bases and J 0 bases, with 9 bases left between them. From germline, CDR1 is SGDLS and CDR2 YYNGEE. There are 14 residues in the CDR3. The CDR3 loop is CASSGGGMNTEAFF. CDR3 sequence (DNA): TGTGCCAGCAGCGGTGGGGGCATGAACACTGAAGCTTTCTTT.

The rearrangement links TRBV5-1 to TRBJ2-2; a weak D match, TRBD1 (6 bases). The CDR3 runs 16 residues. Germline CDR1 SGHRS, CDR2 YFSETQ. With 2 bases removed from V and 6 bases from J, the gap between germline ends came to 17 bases. This CDR3 is CASSFGGMVSAGELFF. The CDR3 DNA sequence: TGCGCCAGCAGCTTTGGGGGCATGGTATCGGCCGGGGAGCTGTTTTTT.

The J gene is TRBJ1-4, the V gene TRBV11-2; D is unresolved. Per the germline V gene, CDR1 is SGHAT and CDR2 is FQNNGV. The CDR3 consists of 15 residues. The V gene lost 1 base and the J gene lost 3 bases, with 9 bases spanning the gap. The CDR3, as DNA: TGTGCCAGCAGCTTAGGAGGCCAGCCTAATGAAAAACTGTTTTTT. It encodes CASSLGGQPNEKLFF.

V usage is TRBV28 and J usage is TRBJ2-3; D may be TRBD1 (6 bases). There are 14 residues in the CDR3. The V gene's germline CDR1 is MDHEN and CDR2 SYDVKM. V was cut by 2 bases and J by 5 bases, with 11 bases left in between. CDR3 in DNA: TGTGCCAGCAGTTTACTTCAGGGGCGAGATACGCAGTATTTT. As protein: CASSLLQGRDTQYF.

The V call is TRBV29-1, the J call TRBJ1-1; 7 bases are a match to TRBD1. The CDR3 has 12 residues. The ends lost 7 bases at V and 5 bases at J; junction bases unmatched: 7. Germline CDR1 reads SQVTM; CDR2 reads ANQGSEA. CDR3 DNA sequence: TGCAGCGCCCGTGGGACAGAAACTGAAGCTTTCTTT. Encoded protein: CSARGTETEAFF.

V is TRBV6-1 and J is TRBJ2-2; D gene ambiguous. The V gene's germline CDR1 is MNHNS and CDR2 SASEGT. The CDR3 is 14 residues long. The V end lost 6 bases, the J end lost 5 bases, and 13 bases lay between the germline ends. The CDR3 nucleotides read TGTGCCAGCAGGGACCCCAGTCGGACCGGGGAGCTGTTTTTT. The encoded protein is CASRDPSRTGELFF.